What follows is one T cell receptor beta chain and its context. The entry originates in a study of blood T cell repertoires in COVID-19. For the study at large: Acute and convalescent COVID-19 samples came from the United States, Italy and Spain. The analysed material was cDNA or gDNA that came from T cells, B-cell-depleted T cells, or PBMCs.

The ends lost 7 bases at V and 3 bases at J; junction bases unmatched: 3. The CDR3 covers 13 residues. Germline loops: CDR1 MNHNY, CDR2 SVGAGI (reference sequence). Methods used by the authors: Amplification from reference gene primers served as the basis for estimated nucleated cell counts. Produced via immunoSEQ multiplex PCR; TCRdb's table is partial and in-frame only. That table furnishes V, J and clone size, whereas the DNA furnished D and trimming. In the table there are about 210,000 clones, roughly 94% of which are singletons. The genes are TRBV6-6 and TRBJ2-3, with 8 bases lining up with TRBD2. The source of this sequence is a man aged 30-40 years with acute or convalescent COVID-19. The sample was peripheral blood. DNA of the CDR3: TGTGCCAGCAAGGCGGGGGGAACAGATACGCAGTATTTT. Its translation is CASKAGGTDTQYF.